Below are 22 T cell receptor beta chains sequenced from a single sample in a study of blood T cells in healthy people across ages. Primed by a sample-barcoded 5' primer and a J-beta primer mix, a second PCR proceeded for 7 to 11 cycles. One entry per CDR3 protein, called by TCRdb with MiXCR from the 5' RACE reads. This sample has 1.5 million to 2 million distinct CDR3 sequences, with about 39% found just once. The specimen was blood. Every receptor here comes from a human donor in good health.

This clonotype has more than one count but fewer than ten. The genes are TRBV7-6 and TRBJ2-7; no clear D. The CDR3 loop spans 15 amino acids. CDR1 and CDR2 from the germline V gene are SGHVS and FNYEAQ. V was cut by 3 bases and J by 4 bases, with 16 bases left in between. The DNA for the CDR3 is TGTGCCAGCAGCTTGTACGCTCAAAGAAGGTACGAGCAGTACTTC. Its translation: CASSLYAQRRYEQYF.

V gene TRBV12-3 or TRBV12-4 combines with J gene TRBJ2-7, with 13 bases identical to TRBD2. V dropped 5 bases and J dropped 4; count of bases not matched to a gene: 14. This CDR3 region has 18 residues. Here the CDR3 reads CASSQLPGTSGAIYEQYF. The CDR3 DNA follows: TGTGCCAGCAGTCAACTTCCCGGGACTAGCGGGGCCATTTACGAGCAGTACTTC.

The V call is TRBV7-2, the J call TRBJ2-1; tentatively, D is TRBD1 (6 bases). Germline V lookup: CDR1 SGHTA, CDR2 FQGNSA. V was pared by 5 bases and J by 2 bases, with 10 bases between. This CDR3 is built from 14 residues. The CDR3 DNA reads TGTGCCAGCAGCCCGGACAGTACCTACAATGAGCAGTTCTTC. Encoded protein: CASSPDSTYNEQFF.

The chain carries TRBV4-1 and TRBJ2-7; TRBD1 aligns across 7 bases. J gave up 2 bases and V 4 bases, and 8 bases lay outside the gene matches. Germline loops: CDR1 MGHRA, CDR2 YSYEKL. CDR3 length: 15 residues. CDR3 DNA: TGCGCCAGCAGCCCGGCGACAGGGCGGACCTACGAGCAGTACTTC. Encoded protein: CASSPATGRTYEQYF.

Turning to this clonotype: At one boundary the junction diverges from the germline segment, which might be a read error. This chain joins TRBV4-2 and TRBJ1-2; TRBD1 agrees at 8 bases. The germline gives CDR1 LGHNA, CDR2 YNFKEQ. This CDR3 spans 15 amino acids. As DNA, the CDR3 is TGTGCCAACAGCCAAGATAGGACAGGGAGGTTTGGCTACACCTTC. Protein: CANSQDRTGRFGYTF.

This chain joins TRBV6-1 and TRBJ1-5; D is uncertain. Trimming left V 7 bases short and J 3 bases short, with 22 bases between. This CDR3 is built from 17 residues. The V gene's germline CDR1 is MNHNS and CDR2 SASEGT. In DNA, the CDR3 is TGTGCCAGCACCACCAAGGGCACAGACCCTTACAATCAGCCCCAGCATTTT. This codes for CASTTKGTDPYNQPQHF.

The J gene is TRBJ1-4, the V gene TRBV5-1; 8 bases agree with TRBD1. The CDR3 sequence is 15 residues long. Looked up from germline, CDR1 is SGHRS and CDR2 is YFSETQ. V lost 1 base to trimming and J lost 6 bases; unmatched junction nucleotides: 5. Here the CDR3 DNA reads TGCGCCAGCAGCTTGAAATCAGGGGGCGATGAAAAACTGTTTTTT. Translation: CASSLKSGGDEKLFF.

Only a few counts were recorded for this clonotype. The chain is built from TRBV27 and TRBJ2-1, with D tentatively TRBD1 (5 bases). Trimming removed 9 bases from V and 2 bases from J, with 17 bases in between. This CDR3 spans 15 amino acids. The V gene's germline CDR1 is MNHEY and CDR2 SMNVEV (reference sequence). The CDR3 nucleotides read TGTGCCAGTCAAACTTACAGGACCGCCTACAATGAGCAGTTCTTC. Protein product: CASQTYRTAYNEQFF.

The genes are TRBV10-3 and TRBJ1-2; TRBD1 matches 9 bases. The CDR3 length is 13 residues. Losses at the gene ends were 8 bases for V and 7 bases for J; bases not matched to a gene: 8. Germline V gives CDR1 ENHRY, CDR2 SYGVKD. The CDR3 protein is CAIRRDRDSGYTF. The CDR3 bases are TGTGCCATCCGCCGGGACAGGGATTCTGGCTACACCTTC.

The CDR3 coding sequence is TGCGCCAGCAGCGCTCGGATTGACAGGTCGAACACCGGGGAGCTGTTTTTT. It is translated as CASSARIDRSNTGELFF. This sequence joins TRBV4-1 and TRBJ2-2, with D perhaps matching TRBD1 (6 bases). This CDR3 spans 17 amino acids. Per germline, CDR1 MGHRA and CDR2 YSYEKL. The V gene lost 5 bases and the J gene lost 0 bases, with 16 bases spanning the gap.

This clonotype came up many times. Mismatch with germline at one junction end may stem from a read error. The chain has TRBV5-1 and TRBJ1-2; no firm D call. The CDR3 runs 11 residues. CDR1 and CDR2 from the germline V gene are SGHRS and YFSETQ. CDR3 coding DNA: TGTGCCAGCAGCTTGGATGGGGGCTACACCTTC. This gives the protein CASSLDGGYTF.

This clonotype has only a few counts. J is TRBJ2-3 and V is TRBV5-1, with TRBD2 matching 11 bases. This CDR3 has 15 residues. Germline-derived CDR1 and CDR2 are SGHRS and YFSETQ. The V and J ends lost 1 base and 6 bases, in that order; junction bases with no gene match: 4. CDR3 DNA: TGCGCCAGCAGCTTGTTGACTAGCGGGGAGGATACGCAGTATTTT. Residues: CASSLLTSGEDTQYF.

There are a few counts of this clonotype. The CDR3, as DNA: TGTGCCAGCAGCCCTTTAGGACAGAGCCAAGAGACCCAGTACTTC. Protein sequence: CASSPLGQSQETQYF. This sequence joins TRBV5-8 and TRBJ2-5, with D tentatively TRBD1 (6 bases). CDR1 is SGHTS, CDR2 YDEGEE, per germline. Trimming removed 4 bases at V and 1 base at J, with 14 bases between. The CDR3 totals 15 residues. The whole variable domain, remainder taken from reference TRBV5-8 and TRBJ2-5, is EAGVTQSPTHLIKTRGQQATLRCSPISGHTSVYWYQQALGLGLQFLLWYDEGEERNRGNFPPRFSGRQFPNYSSELNVNALELEDSALYLCASSPLGQSQETQYFGPGTRLLVL.

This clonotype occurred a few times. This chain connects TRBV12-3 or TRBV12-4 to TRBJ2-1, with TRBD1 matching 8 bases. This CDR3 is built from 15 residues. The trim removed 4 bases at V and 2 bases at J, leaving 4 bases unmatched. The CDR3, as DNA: TGTGCCAGCAGTTATAGGACAGGGCCCTACAATGAGCAGTTCTTC. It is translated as CASSYRTGPYNEQFF.

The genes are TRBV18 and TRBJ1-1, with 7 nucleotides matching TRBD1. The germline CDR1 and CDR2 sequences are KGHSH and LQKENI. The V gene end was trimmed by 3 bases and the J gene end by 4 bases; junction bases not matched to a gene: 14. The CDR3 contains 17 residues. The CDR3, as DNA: TGTGCCAGCTCACCCCGGGACAGAAGGGGGAGAGGCACTGAAGCTTTCTTT. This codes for CASSPRDRRGRGTEAFF.

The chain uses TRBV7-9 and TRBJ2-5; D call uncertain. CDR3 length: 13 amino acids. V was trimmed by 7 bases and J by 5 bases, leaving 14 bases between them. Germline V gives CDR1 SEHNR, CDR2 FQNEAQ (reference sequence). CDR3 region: CASIGLRQETQYF. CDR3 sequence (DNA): TGTGCCAGCATCGGCTTGCGTCAGGAGACCCAGTACTTC.

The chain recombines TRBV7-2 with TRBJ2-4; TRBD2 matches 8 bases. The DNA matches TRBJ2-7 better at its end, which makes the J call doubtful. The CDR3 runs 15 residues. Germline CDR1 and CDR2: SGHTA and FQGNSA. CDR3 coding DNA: TGTGCCAGCAGCCCGAGTTTGAGCGGGGGTGGCGAGCAGTACTTC. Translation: CASSPSLSGGGEQYF.

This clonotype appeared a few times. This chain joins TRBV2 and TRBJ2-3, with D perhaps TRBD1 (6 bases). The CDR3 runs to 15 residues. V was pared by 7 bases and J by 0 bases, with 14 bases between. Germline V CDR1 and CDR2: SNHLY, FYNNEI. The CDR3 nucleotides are TGTGCCAGCACTCGCGACAGGCTAAGCACAGATACGCAGTATTTT. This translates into CASTRDRLSTDTQYF.

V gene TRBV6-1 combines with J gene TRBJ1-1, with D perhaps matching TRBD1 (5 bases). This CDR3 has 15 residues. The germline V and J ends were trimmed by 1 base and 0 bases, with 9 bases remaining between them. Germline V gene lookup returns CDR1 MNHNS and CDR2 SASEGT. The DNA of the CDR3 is TGTGCCAGCAGTGAAGTCTGGGGGATGAACACTGAAGCTTTCTTT. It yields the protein CASSEVWGMNTEAFF.

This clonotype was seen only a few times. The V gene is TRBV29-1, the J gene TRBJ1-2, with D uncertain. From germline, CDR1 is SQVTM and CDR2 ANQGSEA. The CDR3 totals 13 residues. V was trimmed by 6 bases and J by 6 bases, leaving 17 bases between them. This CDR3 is CSVPLGGGDGYTF. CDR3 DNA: TGCAGCGTCCCATTGGGTGGCGGGGATGGCTACACCTTC.

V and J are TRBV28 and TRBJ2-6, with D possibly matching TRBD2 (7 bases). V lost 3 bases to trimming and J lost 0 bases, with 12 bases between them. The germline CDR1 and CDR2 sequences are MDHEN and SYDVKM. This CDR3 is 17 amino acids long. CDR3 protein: CASSFGGTISGANVLTF. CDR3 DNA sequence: TGTGCCAGCAGTTTCGGGGGGACAATCTCTGGGGCCAACGTCCTGACTTTC.

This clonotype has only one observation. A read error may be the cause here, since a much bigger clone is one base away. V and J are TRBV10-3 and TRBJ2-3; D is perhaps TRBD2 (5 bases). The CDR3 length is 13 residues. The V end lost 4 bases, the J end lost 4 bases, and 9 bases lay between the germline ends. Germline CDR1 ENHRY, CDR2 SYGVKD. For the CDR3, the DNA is TGTGCCATCAGTGGGACTGTCTCAGATACGCAGTATTTT. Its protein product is CAISGTVSDTQYF.